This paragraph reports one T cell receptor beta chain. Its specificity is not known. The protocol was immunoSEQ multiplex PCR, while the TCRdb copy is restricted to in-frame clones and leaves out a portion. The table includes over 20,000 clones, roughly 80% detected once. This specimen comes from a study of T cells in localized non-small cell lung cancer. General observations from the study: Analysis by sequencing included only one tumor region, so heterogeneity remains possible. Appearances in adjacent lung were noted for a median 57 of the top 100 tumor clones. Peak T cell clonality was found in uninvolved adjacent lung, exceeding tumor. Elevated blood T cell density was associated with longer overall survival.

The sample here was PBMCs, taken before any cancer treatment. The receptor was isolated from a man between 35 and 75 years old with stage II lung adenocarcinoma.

The DNA for the CDR3 is TGTGCCAGTAGTATAGCCCCGGACAGGGGAGACGGCTACACCTTC. Amino acids: CASSIAPDRGDGYTF. The V gene is TRBV19, the J gene TRBJ1-2, with 9 bases aligning to TRBD1. Germline V gene lookup returns CDR1 LNHDA and CDR2 SQIVND (reference sequence). V shed 1 base and J 8 bases; nucleotides not matched to a gene: 8. The CDR3 consists of 15 residues. Drawing the rest from reference TRBV19 and TRBJ1-2, the complete variable domain is DGGITQSPKYLFRKEGQNVTLSCEQNLNHDAMYWYRQDPGQGLRLIYYSQIVNDFQKGDIAEGYSVSREKKESFPLTVTSAQKNPTAFYLCASSIAPDRGDGYTFGSGTRLTVV.